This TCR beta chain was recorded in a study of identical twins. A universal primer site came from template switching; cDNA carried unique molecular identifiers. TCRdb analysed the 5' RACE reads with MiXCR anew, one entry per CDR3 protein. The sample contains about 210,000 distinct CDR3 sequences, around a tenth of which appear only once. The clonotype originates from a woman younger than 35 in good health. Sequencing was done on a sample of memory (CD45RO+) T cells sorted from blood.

For the CDR3, the DNA is TGTGCCAGCAGCTTCGGGACCCGGGACACTGGGGCCAACGTCCTGACTTTC. Its protein product is CASSFGTRDTGANVLTF. The chain carries TRBV7-8 and TRBJ2-6, with D maybe TRBD1 (6 bases). The length of the CDR3 is 17 residues. V shed 3 bases and J shed 2 bases, with 14 bases lying between them. Looked up from germline, CDR1 is SGHVS and CDR2 is FQNEAQ.